These 7 T cell receptor beta chains were all obtained from the same sample, sequenced in a study of PD-L1 blockade in urothelial cancer. Some clones are missing from TCRdb's copy, which holds only in-frame ones; the method was immunoSEQ multiplex PCR. The top ten clones hold less than 3.5% of a sample with tens of thousands of clones, 70% to 90% of them seen once. Sequenced material: PBMCs, taken around atezolizumab (anti-PD-L1) treatment. Source of these receptors: a man aged 50-60 years with urothelial cancer.

V and J are TRBV7-3 and TRBJ2-3; 8 bases map to TRBD2. The germline gives CDR1 SGHTA, CDR2 FQGTGA. After removal of 5 bases from V and 3 bases from J, the junction contained 13 bases not matched to a gene. This CDR3 has 17 amino acids. CDR3 sequence reads: CASSPYPGLDRTDTQYF. The CDR3 bases are TGTGCCAGCAGCCCCTACCCGGGACTAGATAGGACAGATACGCAGTATTTT.

In its sample, this clone was seen once. This sequence joins TRBV5-1 and TRBJ2-1, with D perhaps matching TRBD2 (6 bases). The CDR3 covers 15 residues. CDR1 and CDR2 (germline): SGHRS, YFSETQ. V shed 6 bases and J shed 5 bases, with 18 bases lying between them. Here the CDR3 reads CASKEGRVGDNEQFF. CDR3 DNA: TGCGCCAGCAAGGAGGGCCGAGTGGGGGACAATGAGCAGTTCTTC. The whole variable domain, filled in from reference TRBV5-1 and TRBJ2-1, reads KAGVTQTPRYLIKTRGQQVTLSCSPISGHRSVSWYQQTPGQGLQFLFEYFSETQRNKGNFPGRFSGRQFSNSRSEMNVSTLELGDSALYLCASKEGRVGDNEQFFGPGTRLTVL.

The CDR3 coding sequence is TGTGCCAGTAGCGGGAGTCGGACCGGGGAGCTGTTTTTT. This codes for CASSGSRTGELFF. V is TRBV7-8 and J is TRBJ2-2, with 9 bases aligning to TRBD2. Trimming cost V 9 bases and J 5 bases; bases outside gene matches: 4. Germline CDR1 and CDR2: SGHVS and FQNEAQ. The CDR3 totals 13 residues. Full variable domain (remainder filled in from reference TRBV7-8 and TRBJ2-2): GAGVSQSPRYKVAKRGQDVALRCDPISGHVSLFWYQQALGQGPEFLTYFQNEAQLDKSGLPSDRFFAERPEGSVSTLKIQRTQQEDSAVYLCASSGSRTGELFFGEGSRLTVL.

This clone was counted a single time. The chain is built from TRBV2 and TRBJ1-2; the D is unclear. Germline V CDR1 and CDR2: SNHLY, FYNNEI. V was trimmed by 6 bases and J by 7 bases, leaving 9 bases between them. This CDR3 spans 11 amino acids. As DNA, the CDR3 is TGTGCCAGCAGGGCTGATGGTGGCTACACCTTC. Translating gives CASRADGGYTF.

This clone has just one count. The V call is TRBV13, the J call TRBJ2-5; TRBD2 matches at 15 bases. V was clipped by 0 bases and J by 4 bases; unmatched bases: 3. Germline values: CDR1 PRHDT, CDR2 FYEKMQ (reference sequence). The length of the CDR3 is 17 residues. The chain's CDR3 is CASSLGVGLAGGETQYF. In DNA form, the CDR3 reads TGTGCCAGCAGCTTAGGAGTGGGACTAGCGGGAGGAGAGACCCAGTACTTC.

Only one count was recorded for this clone. V usage is TRBV6-6 and J usage is TRBJ1-3; D remains unclear. Germline lookup yields CDR1 MNHNY and CDR2 SVGAGI (reference sequence). This CDR3 region has 14 residues. V was pared by 4 bases and J by 0 bases, with 7 bases between. This chain's CDR3 is CASSWSSSGNTIYF. CDR3 DNA: TGTGCCAGCAGTTGGTCGAGCTCTGGAAACACCATATATTTT.

This clone was detected once. This chain uses TRBV15 with TRBJ2-2; TRBD1 is a possible D gene (5 bases). The length of the CDR3 is 14 residues. Trimming cost V 1 base and J 3 bases, with 6 bases left between them. The germline V gene has CDR1 LNHNV and CDR2 YYDKDF (reference sequence). The CDR3 coding sequence is TGTGCCACCAGCAGAGGGACACACACCGGGGAGCTGTTTTTT. As protein: CATSRGTHTGELFF.